This TCR beta chain emerged from a study of PD-1 blockade in mismatch repair-deficient tumors. Study-level information: Patients had approximately 12 mismatch repair-deficient cancer types, all previously treated and progressing. Study-wide findings and caveats: Rapid post-treatment expansion, then contraction, generally preceding radiologic response, marked tumor-resident clones.

With regard to this clone: The antigen remains unidentified.

TCRs were sequenced from a few patients responding to pembrolizumab. This CDR3 region has 14 residues. Germline V gene lookup returns CDR1 MDHEN and CDR2 SYDVKM. V was cut by 6 bases and J by 0 bases, with 10 bases left in between. Assay used: immunoSEQ multiplex PCR; TCRdb lists only in-frame clones, some missing. The sample comprises 120,000 or so clones, about 88% of which are singletons, and roughly 13% rests with the top ten. The source was peripheral blood, collected 44 weeks after starting pembrolizumab. The receptor's source is an adult with mismatch repair-deficient cancer. The V and J genes are TRBV28 and TRBJ2-3; D gene uncertain. CDR3 residues: CASSPRRSTDTQYF. As DNA, the CDR3 is TGTGCCAGCAGCCCAAGGCGGAGCACAGATACGCAGTATTTT.